The 5 T cell receptor beta chains in this list originate from one sample, sequenced in a study of control samples from healthy donors and cancer patients. TCRdb keeps only in-frame clones here, not all; method: immunoSEQ multiplex PCR. The table has approximately 150,000 clones, 85% to 95% seen once. The sample was blood. Every receptor here comes from a man between 35 and 55 years old in good health.

V and J are TRBV6-6 and TRBJ1-4; tentative D call: TRBD1 (5 bases). The CDR3 loop spans 14 amino acids. Per germline, CDR1 MNHNY and CDR2 SVGAGI (reference sequence). Deletions cut 4 bases from V and 4 bases from J, with 10 bases between. This CDR3 is CASSWDPGNEKLFF. For the CDR3, the DNA is TGTGCCAGCAGTTGGGACCCGGGTAATGAAAAACTGTTTTTT.

The CDR3 is CASSESGVSQPQHF. The CDR3 DNA reads as TGCGCCAGCAGTGAGTCGGGGGTGAGTCAGCCCCAGCATTTT. The rearrangement joins TRBV10-1 to TRBJ1-5, with a weak D call TRBD1 (5 bases). This CDR3 region has 14 residues. Germline CDR1 WNHNN, CDR2 SYGVQD (reference sequence). Trimming cost V 0 bases and J 6 bases, with 9 bases left between them.

The rearrangement uses TRBV7-9 and TRBJ2-3; no clear D gene. Per germline, CDR1 SEHNR and CDR2 FQNEAQ (reference sequence). V was shortened by 5 bases and J by 4 bases, with 16 bases between the two germline ends. The CDR3 covers 15 residues. The CDR3 spells CASSPINRSPDTQYF. The CDR3 region has the DNA TGTGCCAGCAGCCCCATAAACAGATCACCAGATACGCAGTATTTT.

The table lists this clone with a count of one. The chain is built from TRBV25-1 and TRBJ1-5; possible D gene TRBD1, 6 bases. The CDR3 covers 16 residues. V was shortened by 2 bases and J by 5 bases, with 16 bases between the two germline ends. Per germline, CDR1 MGHDK and CDR2 SYGVNS. CDR3 sequence: CASSERGRGADQPQHF. As DNA, the CDR3 is TGTGCCAGCAGTGAACGCGGCAGGGGCGCTGATCAGCCCCAGCATTTT.

This chain joins TRBV9 and TRBJ2-5; D is possibly TRBD2 (5 bases). The CDR3 is made up of 18 amino acids. Trimming shortened V by 0 bases and J by 3 bases, and 21 bases separated the two germline ends. The germline CDR1 and CDR2 sequences are SGDLS and YYNGEE. Here the CDR3 DNA reads TGTGCCAGCAGCGTAGCTACGGGGTGGTACAGCTCCAAAGAGACCCAGTACTTC. Its protein product is CASSVATGWYSSKETQYF. The whole variable domain, filled in from reference TRBV9 and TRBJ2-5, reads DSGVTQTPKHLITATGQRVTLRCSPRSGDLSVYWYQQSLDQGLQFLIQYYNGEERAKGNILERFSAQQFPDLHSELNLSSLELGDSALYFCASSVATGWYSSKETQYFGPGTRLLVL.